The 14 T cell receptor beta chains given below trace back to one sample, sequenced in a study of vaccination effects on CD4 cells after COVID-19. Antigen-specific CD4+ T cells were first expanded with viral peptide pools by the ViraFEST assay and only then sequenced. Following 10 days of culture, CD4+ T cells were isolated. The study found no prior SARS-CoV-2 infection in the vaccine recipients, who tested negative for nucleocapsid antibodies. These receptors' antigens are unknown. TCRdb keeps only in-frame clones here, not all; method: immunoSEQ multiplex PCR. The table includes 35,000 to 55,000 clones, roughly four fifths detected once. Sequencing used CD4+ T cells from PBMCs cultured with SARS-CoV-2 spike peptides, obtained before COVID-19 vaccination. The receptors were gathered from a human donor who received a COVID-19 vaccine.

This sequence joins TRBV2 and TRBJ1-6; D is ambiguous. Germline CDR1 SNHLY, CDR2 FYNNEI. CDR3 length: 13 amino acids. V was cut by 2 bases and J by 12 bases, with 11 bases left in between. Here the CDR3 reads CASSERLNGPLHF. The CDR3 DNA reads TGTGCCAGCAGTGAACGGCTTAACGGACCCCTCCACTTT.

The count of this clone is one. The gene calls are TRBV6-4 and TRBJ1-1; no firm D call. This CDR3 is 16 amino acids long. The V end lost 0 bases, the J end lost 1 base, and 12 bases lay between the germline ends. Germline V lookup: CDR1 MRHNA, CDR2 SNTAGT. The CDR3 protein is CASSDSSSLPNTEAFF. The CDR3 DNA reads as TGTGCCAGCAGTGACTCGAGTTCCCTCCCGAACACTGAAGCTTTCTTT.

This clone was picked up one time. This chain's CDR3 is CASSERGQGGGQPQHF. The DNA for the CDR3 is TGTGCCAGCAGTGAACGTGGGCAGGGGGGCGGTCAGCCCCAGCATTTT. The chain joins TRBV2 to TRBJ1-5; 7 positions agree with TRBD1. V lost 2 bases to trimming and J lost 6 bases; unmatched junction nucleotides: 10. This CDR3 has 16 residues. Germline V gives CDR1 SNHLY, CDR2 FYNNEI.

This clone was counted a single time. The chain has TRBV2 and TRBJ2-7; 8 bases match TRBD2. V gave up 4 bases and J gave up 6 bases; unmatched junction bases: 5. There are 13 residues in the CDR3. The germline V gene encodes CDR1 SNHLY and CDR2 FYNNEI. CDR3 sequence reads: CASSGFAGGEQYV. In nucleotides, the CDR3 is TGTGCCAGCAGTGGATTCGCGGGGGGCGAGCAGTACGTC.

This chain uses TRBV24-1 with TRBJ1-2, with 9 bases lining up with TRBD1. V shed 3 bases and J 4 bases; nucleotides not matched to a gene: 8. This CDR3 contains 16 residues. CDR1 and CDR2 from the germline V gene are KGHDR and SFDVKD. As DNA, the CDR3 is TGTGCCACCAGTGATCCGAGGACAGGGGAAGTCTATGGCTACACCTTC. The encoded protein is CATSDPRTGEVYGYTF.

The V gene is TRBV19, the J gene TRBJ2-5; 8 bases match TRBD2. J gave up 7 bases and V 5 bases, and 6 bases lay outside the gene matches. CDR1 LNHDA and CDR2 SQIVND come from the germline V gene (reference sequence). The CDR3 extends over 13 amino acids. The CDR3 DNA follows: TGTGCCAGTAGTGAACCGGGAGGGGGGACCCAGTACTTC. Translating gives CASSEPGGGTQYF.

The chain couples TRBV6-5 to TRBJ2-5, with D unresolved. Germline loops: CDR1 MNHEY, CDR2 SVGAGI. The CDR3 runs 13 residues. V lost 2 bases, J lost 2 bases, and 6 bases lay in between. CDR3 sequence reads: CASSYGRQETQYF. The CDR3 bases are TGTGCCAGCAGTTACGGCCGGCAAGAGACCCAGTACTTC.

The V and J genes are TRBV5-1 and TRBJ1-1, with no clear D. The V gene lost 0 bases and the J gene lost 1 base, with 7 bases spanning the gap. Germline V lookup: CDR1 SGHRS, CDR2 YFSETQ. CDR3 length equals 14 residues. In nucleotides, the CDR3 is TGCGCCAGCAGCTTGGACTACCCGAACACTGAAGCTTTCTTT. This codes for CASSLDYPNTEAFF.

The chain employs TRBV5-5 and TRBJ1-6; maybe TRBD1 (5 bases). Trimming shortened V by 4 bases and J by 7 bases, and 12 bases separated the two germline ends. The germline gives CDR1 SGHKS, CDR2 YYEKEE (reference sequence). CDR3 length: 14 residues. The CDR3 reads CASSPWDGNSPLHF. The CDR3 nucleotides are TGTGCCAGCAGCCCATGGGACGGCAATTCACCCCTCCACTTT.

The chain employs TRBV5-1 and TRBJ2-3; D perhaps matches TRBD2 (5 bases). Germline CDR1 reads SGHRS; CDR2 reads YFSETQ. V gave up 2 bases and J gave up 2 bases, with 6 bases separating them. This CDR3 is built from 13 residues. CDR3 DNA: TGCGCCAGCAGCTTCCGGGACACAGATACGCAGTATTTT. Amino acids: CASSFRDTDTQYF.

The rearrangement links TRBV5-5 to TRBJ1-1; 7 bases match TRBD1. The CDR3 totals 15 residues. CDR1 is SGHKS and CDR2 is YYEKEE in the germline V gene (reference sequence). The V and J ends lost 3 bases and 1 base, in that order; junction bases with no gene match: 6. CDR3 protein: CASSSLQGSNTEAFF. The CDR3 nucleotides read TGTGCCAGCAGCTCTTTACAGGGGTCGAACACTGAAGCTTTCTTT.

J is TRBJ1-1 and V is TRBV5-4; weak D call: TRBD1 (6 bases). The V end lost 4 bases, the J end lost 0 bases, and 16 bases lay between the germline ends. Germline-derived CDR1 and CDR2 are SGHNT and YYREEE (reference sequence). This CDR3 spans 16 amino acids. The CDR3 bases are TGTGCCAGCAGCCCGACAGGCGCGACGATGAACACTGAAGCTTTCTTT. Translated, it gives CASSPTGATMNTEAFF.

The chain joins TRBV24-1 to TRBJ1-2; D is undetermined. Trimming left V 1 base short and J 8 bases short, with 4 bases between. CDR3 length: 11 residues. CDR1 is KGHDR and CDR2 is SFDVKD in the germline V gene. CDR3 residues: CATSDLLGYTF. CDR3 in DNA: TGTGCCACCAGTGATTTACTCGGCTACACCTTC.

The CDR3 nucleotides read TGTGCCAGCAGTTCCGCCAGTTTGGAGGGAATTGGGCCCCAGCATTTT. Translating it yields CASSSASLEGIGPQHF. The chain is built from TRBV6-2 or TRBV6-3 and TRBJ1-5, with D uncertain. Looked up from germline, CDR1 is MNHEY and CDR2 is SVGEGT. CDR3 size: 16 residues. V lost 4 bases to trimming and J lost 9 bases, with 22 bases between them.